One sample yielded the 10 T cell receptor beta chains listed below, sequenced in a study of T cells in Graves' hyperthyroidism and ophthalmopathy. Regions amplified from RNA transcripts were the TCR beta CDR3 regions. Researchers ran a first-round RT-PCR on the TCR CDR3 using the HTBI primer set. TCRdb re-called the multiplex PCR reads with MiXCR, one entry per CDR3 protein. The data show 340,000 or so distinct CDR3 sequences, with approximately 17% seen just once and 33% held by the top ten. The sample consisted of blood. The receptors here all came from a man younger than 40 with Graves' hyperthyroidism.

This clonotype was recorded at least ten times. The V call is TRBV7-9, the J call TRBJ2-1; a weak D match, TRBD2 (6 bases). V was shortened by 3 bases and J by 4 bases, with 10 bases between the two germline ends. The CDR3 has 14 amino acids. In germline, CDR1 is SEHNR, CDR2 FQNEAQ (reference sequence). Written as DNA, the CDR3 is TGTGCCAGCAGCTTGCCTCGGGAGTACAATGAGCAGTTCTTC. This codes for CASSLPREYNEQFF. The whole variable domain, filled in from reference TRBV7-9 and TRBJ2-1, reads DTGVSQNPRHKITKRGQNVTFRCDPISEHNRLYWYRQTLGQGPEFLTYFQNEAQLEKSRLLSDRFSAERPKGSFSTLEIQRTEQGDSAMYLCASSLPREYNEQFFGPGTRLTVL.

This clonotype was seen ten or more times. The chain links TRBV3-1 to TRBJ2-3; maybe TRBD2 (5 bases). The germline CDR1 and CDR2 sequences are LGHDT and YNNKEL (reference sequence). This CDR3 is built from 13 residues. Trimming took off 5 bases at V and 7 bases at J, with 13 bases between the two ends. The CDR3 spells CASSSEGPYTQYF. The CDR3 DNA sequence: TGTGCCAGCAGCTCCGAGGGCCCTTATACGCAGTATTTT.

This clonotype was detected ten times or more. The chain is built from TRBV3-1 and TRBJ1-6; D uncertain. V lost 1 base and J lost 7, with 11 bases in between. The CDR3 has 15 amino acids. Germline CDR1 LGHDT, CDR2 YNNKEL (reference sequence). CDR3 sequence (DNA): TGTGCCAGCAGCCAAGCCGTCGGACCAAATTCACCCCTCCACTTT. This sequence encodes CASSQAVGPNSPLHF.

The sample holds many counts of this clonotype. The rearrangement links TRBV12-3 or TRBV12-4 to TRBJ2-4; perhaps TRBD1 as D (6 bases). V lost 5 bases to trimming and J lost 8 bases, with 16 bases between them. The CDR3 extends over 14 amino acids. This chain's CDR3 is CASSPNRVGYIQYF. The CDR3 coding sequence is TGTGCCAGCAGTCCTAACAGGGTAGGGTACATTCAGTACTTC.

This clonotype was counted at least ten times. The genes are TRBV30 and TRBJ2-7; D unclear. V lost 0 bases and J 1 base, leaving 16 bases between the germline ends. Germline V gene data show CDR1 as GTSNPN and CDR2 as SVGIG (reference sequence). The CDR3 has 16 amino acids. The CDR3 protein is CAWSVQGERKSYEQYF. DNA of the CDR3: TGTGCCTGGAGTGTACAAGGCGAGCGAAAATCCTACGAGCAGTACTTC. The full variable domain, rest sourced from reference TRBV30 and TRBJ2-7, is SQTIHQWPATLVQPVGSPLSLECTVEGTSNPNLYWYRQAAGRGLQLLFYSVGIGQISSEVPQNLSASRPQDRQFILSSKKLLLSDSGFYLCAWSVQGERKSYEQYFGPGTRLTVT.

This rearrangement joins TRBV7-9 to TRBJ1-4; maybe TRBD1 (5 bases). The germline V gene encodes CDR1 SEHNR and CDR2 FQNEAQ (reference sequence). CDR3 size: 12 residues. V was trimmed by 6 bases and J by 7 bases, leaving 9 bases between them. CDR3 bases: TGTGCCAGCAGTCCCCAGGGTGAAAAACTGTTTTTT. Protein: CASSPQGEKLFF.

The chain combines TRBV13 with TRBJ2-1; D remains unclear. Germline CDR1 and CDR2: PRHDT and FYEKMQ (reference sequence). With 4 bases removed from V and 0 bases from J, the gap between germline ends came to 16 bases. This CDR3 has 17 residues. The CDR3 DNA follows: TGTGCCAGCAGCTCTACCTTCATACACAGCTCCTACAATGAGCAGTTCTTC. Its translation: CASSSTFIHSSYNEQFF.

There are a few counts of this clonotype. A read error may be the cause here, since a much bigger clone is one base away. This chain links TRBV11-2 with TRBJ2-7, with D perhaps TRBD1 (6 bases). V was clipped by 5 bases and J by 5 bases, with 19 bases between them. This CDR3 is built from 15 residues. Looked up from germline, CDR1 is SGHAT and CDR2 is FQNNGV. The CDR3 region is CASSPISQGTHEQYF. CDR3 coding DNA: TGTGCCAGCAGCCCAATCTCACAGGGAACCCACGAGCAGTACTTC.

Remarks on this clonotype: A much larger clone lies one base from this, so it may be a read error. J is TRBJ1-1 and V is TRBV7-3; D gene uncertain. The germline CDR1 and CDR2 sequences are SGHTA and FQGTGA. The CDR3 consists of 15 residues. The CDR3 DNA reads as TGTGCCAGCAGCTTAATGGATGGACGGACCACTGAAGCTTCCTTT. Its protein is CASSLMDGRTTEASF.

This clonotype appeared a few times. The J gene is TRBJ1-5, the V gene TRBV11-2; the match to TRBD1 covers 7 bases. The germline V gene encodes CDR1 SGHAT and CDR2 FQNNGV. This CDR3 is 15 amino acids long. With 4 bases clipped from V and 2 bases from J, the junction kept 5 bases outside the gene matches. As DNA, the CDR3 is TGTGCCAGCAGCTCTAGGGGGCCGGGCAATCAGCCCCAGCATTTT. It is translated as CASSSRGPGNQPQHF.